The 11 T cell receptor beta chains below all came from one sample that was sequenced in a study of PD-1 blockade in classical Hodgkin lymphoma. The table came from immunoSEQ multiplex PCR; TCRdb's copy has only in-frame clones and leaves some out. Here the sample spans roughly 14,000 clones, more than 65% being singletons. Each and every patient relapsed after autologous stem cell transplantation, and patients got differing brentuximab vedotin exposure. This material consisted of peripheral blood mononuclear cells (PBMCs), taken at baseline. Source of these receptors: a human donor with classical Hodgkin lymphoma.

The chain recombines TRBV27 with TRBJ2-3; possibly TRBD2 for D (5 bases). The CDR3 totals 14 residues. Germline loops: CDR1 MNHEY, CDR2 SMNVEV (reference sequence). V was cut by 8 bases and J by 4 bases, with 16 bases left in between. In DNA form, the CDR3 reads TGTGCCAGCTTACTTACTAGACCCCCAGATACGCAGTATTTT. Translation gives CASLLTRPPDTQYF.

V and J are TRBV4-2 and TRBJ1-4; no firm D call. The CDR3 totals 16 residues. Deletions cut 0 bases from V and 5 bases from J, with 13 bases between. The germline CDR1 and CDR2 sequences are LGHNA and YNFKEQ. CDR3 bases: TGTGCCAGCAGCCAAGAAGCGGGTCCGACAAATGAAAAACTGTTTTTT. This codes for CASSQEAGPTNEKLFF.

V gene TRBV11-1 combines with J gene TRBJ1-1; 8 nucleotides align to TRBD1. V lost 1 base and J lost 9; bases outside the gene matches: 4. CDR3 length: 13 amino acids. Germline CDR1 reads SGHAT; CDR2 reads FQDESV (reference sequence). The CDR3 is CASSLDRGFQAFF. Written as DNA, the CDR3 is TGTGCCAGCAGCTTAGACAGGGGGTTTCAAGCTTTCTTT. The whole variable domain, filled in from reference TRBV11-1 and TRBJ1-1, reads EAEVAQSPRYKITEKSQAVAFWCDPISGHATLYWYRQILGQGPELLVQFQDESVVDDSQLPKDRFSAERLKGVDSTLKIQPAELGDSAMYLCASSLDRGFQAFFGQGTRLTVV.

V gene TRBV5-1 combines with J gene TRBJ2-1; 7 bases fit TRBD2. CDR3 length: 16 amino acids. V was clipped by 0 bases and J by 0 bases; unmatched bases: 3. Germline V gene data show CDR1 as SGHRS and CDR2 as YFSETQ. The CDR3 reads CASSLDWGGSYNEQFF. CDR3 sequence (DNA): TGCGCCAGCAGCTTGGATTGGGGGGGCTCCTACAATGAGCAGTTCTTC. The whole variable domain, remainder taken from reference TRBV5-1 and TRBJ2-1, is KAGVTQTPRYLIKTRGQQVTLSCSPISGHRSVSWYQQTPGQGLQFLFEYFSETQRNKGNFPGRFSGRQFSNSRSEMNVSTLELGDSALYLCASSLDWGGSYNEQFFGPGTRLTVL.

This chain joins TRBV28 and TRBJ2-1; 7 bases are a match to TRBD1. The CDR3 has 12 residues. V lost 10 bases and J lost 3; bases outside the gene matches: 3. Germline V lookup: CDR1 MDHEN, CDR2 SYDVKM. The CDR3: CATGTDYNEQFF. The CDR3 DNA follows: TGTGCCACCGGGACAGACTACAATGAGCAGTTCTTC.

This clone was detected a few times. This chain links TRBV2 with TRBJ1-5, with D perhaps matching TRBD1 (5 bases). This CDR3 contains 15 residues. Germline loops: CDR1 SNHLY, CDR2 FYNNEI. V was shortened by 6 bases and J by 8 bases, with 20 bases between the two germline ends. The CDR3 region has the DNA TGTGCCAGCAGCGCGGGACCGGGAGGAGGGAAGCCCCAGCATTTT. Translation: CASSAGPGGGKPQHF.

This rearrangement joins TRBV28 to TRBJ2-2; D possibly corresponds to TRBD1 (7 bases). Per the germline V gene, CDR1 is MDHEN and CDR2 is SYDVKM. The CDR3 sequence is 15 residues long. V lost 3 bases to trimming and J lost 6 bases, with 14 bases between them. The CDR3 here is CASSLVGGGSGELFF. The CDR3 nucleotides read TGTGCCAGCAGTTTGGTCGGAGGGGGCTCCGGGGAGCTGTTTTTT.

This clone was found a few times. The chain uses TRBV7-9 and TRBJ2-7; the match to TRBD2 covers 8 bases. Germline loops: CDR1 SEHNR, CDR2 FQNEAQ (reference sequence). This CDR3 region has 14 residues. With 5 bases clipped from V and 3 bases from J, the junction kept 6 bases outside the gene matches. The CDR3 DNA sequence: TGTGCCAGCAGCCAATTAGCGGGGCACTACGAGCAGTACTTC. It specifies CASSQLAGHYEQYF. Complete variable domain (other parts from reference TRBV7-9 and TRBJ2-7): DTGVSQNPRHKITKRGQNVTFRCDPISEHNRLYWYRQTLGQGPEFLTYFQNEAQLEKSRLLSDRFSAERPKGSFSTLEIQRTEQGDSAMYLCASSQLAGHYEQYFGPGTRLTVT.

The gene calls are TRBV30 and TRBJ1-5; D remains unclear. The CDR3 consists of 15 residues. Germline values: CDR1 GTSNPN, CDR2 SVGIG (reference sequence). V was cut by 4 bases and J by 5 bases, with 18 bases left in between. CDR3 coding DNA: TGTGCCTGGACCACGCCAGCGGTTCCTTATCAGCCCCAGCATTTT. As protein: CAWTTPAVPYQPQHF.

The chain recombines TRBV11-3 with TRBJ2-4; TRBD1 agrees at 7 bases. Germline trimming cut 4 bases from V and 8 bases from J; bases unmatched to any gene: 11. The germline gives CDR1 SGHNT, CDR2 YENEEA. CDR3 size: 15 residues. The CDR3 DNA sequence: TGTGCCAGCAGCTCCAGACAGGGCGATTCGGACATTCAGTACTTC. Translating gives CASSSRQGDSDIQYF.

The chain couples TRBV28 to TRBJ2-5, with D unresolved. With 2 bases removed from V and 1 base from J, the gap between germline ends came to 2 bases. The CDR3 is 12 amino acids. CDR1 and CDR2 (germline): MDHEN, SYDVKM. Here the CDR3 DNA reads TGTGCCAGCAGTTTAGGCCAAGAGACCCAGTACTTC. Protein product: CASSLGQETQYF.